These T cell receptor beta chains were read from a single sample in a study of blood T cells in healthy people across ages. One entry per CDR3 protein results from TCRdb running MiXCR on the 5' RACE reads. The repertoire holds over a million distinct CDR3 sequences, with 42% as singletons. Sequenced sample: blood. The receptor set was obtained from a woman between 18 and 30 years old in good health. CDR3s include the opening cysteine and the closing phenylalanine or tryptophan. D genes are given only for firm matches. Clone size is not always given. Where it is, it says once, few, many or a class for expanded clones.

clone_size | j_call | d_call | v_call | cdr3_aa | cdr3_nt
. | TRBJ2-1 | TRBD2 | TRBV5-1 | CASSGGLAGPYNEQFF | TGCGCCAGCAGCGGCGGACTAGCGGGACCCTACAATGAGCAGTTCTTC
. | TRBJ1-2 | TRBD1 | TRBV13 | CASSLMRDSPSYGYTF | TGTGCCAGCAGCTTAATGCGGGACAGTCCTAGCTATGGCTACACCTTC
many | TRBJ2-1 | TRBD2 | TRBV28 | CASSFPSGGYEQFF | TGTGCCAGCAGTTTTCCTAGCGGGGGATATGAGCAGTTCTTC
. | TRBJ2-3 | . | TRBV18 | CASSPPTHSTDTQYF | TGTGCCAGCTCACCACCGACACATAGCACAGATACGCAGTATTTT
few | TRBJ2-5 | . | TRBV29-1 | CSVPGSLRSEQYF | TGCAGCGTTCCCGGGTCTCTAAGGAGTGAGCAGTACTTC
few | TRBJ1-4 | . | TRBV20-1 | CSARDHRTENEKLFF | TGCAGTGCTAGAGATCACCGGACAGAGAATGAAAAACTGTTTTTT
. | TRBJ2-1 | TRBD2 | TRBV6-5 | CASSTRLAGQAGNEQFF | TGTGCCAGCAGTACGCGACTAGCGGGGCAGGCGGGCAATGAGCAGTTCTTC
. | TRBJ2-3 | TRBD2 | TRBV10-1 | CASSESIAGGRDTQYF | TGCGCCAGCAGTGAGTCGATAGCGGGGGGGCGAGATACGCAGTATTTT
few | TRBJ2-3 | TRBD2 | TRBV20-1 | CSARDYSRDTQYF | TGCAGTGCTCGGGACTACTCAAGAGATACGCAGTATTTT
few | TRBJ2-7 | . | TRBV10-3 | CAISPQAVSSYEQYF | TGTGCCATCAGCCCACAGGCGGTCTCCTCCTACGAGCAGTACTTC
. | TRBJ1-6 | TRBD1 | TRBV27 | CASSFYPGQGTSNSPLHF | TGTGCCAGCAGTTTCTACCCCGGACAGGGGACCTCCAATTCACCCCTCCACTTT
. | TRBJ2-7 | TRBD2 | TRBV9 | CASSLGPSGSSGEQYF | TGTGCCAGCAGCTTAGGACCTAGCGGGAGTTCGGGCGAGCAGTACTTC
few | TRBJ1-5 | . | TRBV12-3/TRBV12-4 | CASSFLSGSSNQPQHF | TGTGCCAGCAGTTTTCTATCGGGATCCAGCAATCAGCCCCAGCATTTT
. | TRBJ2-4 | . | TRBV4-1 | CASSLAGANEQYF | TGCGCCAGCAGCCTTGCGGGGGCGAATGAGCAGTACTTC
few | TRBJ2-1 | . | TRBV20-1 | CSASILAYSYNEQFF | TGCAGTGCCAGTATTCTAGCGTACAGCTACAATGAGCAGTTCTTC
. | TRBJ1-5 | TRBD1 | TRBV9 | CASSVDEGTASAQPQHF | TGTGCCAGCAGCGTAGATGAAGGGACAGCCTCTGCTCAGCCCCAGCATTTT
. | TRBJ2-7 | . | TRBV12-3/TRBV12-4 | CASSRPGPESYEQYF | TGTGCCAGCAGCCGGCCGGGTCCAGAATCCTACGAGCAGTACTTC
few | TRBJ2-5 | TRBD2 | TRBV14 | CASSQFQTSGRSTQETQYF | TGTGCCAGCAGCCAATTTCAGACTAGCGGGAGATCCACTCAAGAGACCCAGTACTTC
. | TRBJ2-4 | . | TRBV6-5 | CASSYSLAKNIQYF | TGTGCCAGCAGTTACTCCTTGGCCAAAAACATTCAGTACTTC
. | TRBJ2-5 | . | TRBV6-5 | CASSYGGSIETQYF | TGTGCCAGCAGTTACGGTGGTAGTATTGAGACCCAGTACTTC
. | TRBJ1-1 | . | TRBV4-1 | CASSQVRENTEAFF | TGCGCCAGCAGCCAAGTAAGGGAGAACACTGAAGCTTTCTTT
few | TRBJ2-3 | TRBD2 | TRBV20-1 | CSAPGLAGATDTQYF | TGCAGTGCCCCGGGACTAGCGGGAGCAACAGATACGCAGTATTTT
few | TRBJ1-1 | . | TRBV6-5 | CASSYEGASTEAFF | TGTGCCAGCAGTTACGAGGGAGCCAGCACTGAAGCTTTCTTT
many | TRBJ2-3 | TRBD2 | TRBV5-1 | CASSPGLALGPDTQYF | TGCGCCAGCAGCCCGGGACTAGCTCTTGGCCCGGATACGCAGTATTTT
. | TRBJ1-2 | . | TRBV25-1 | CASSDWNYGYTF | TGTGCCAGCAGTGATTGGAACTATGGCTACACCTTC
few | TRBJ2-5 | . | TRBV20-1 | CSAREMGETQYF | TGCAGTGCTAGAGAGATGGGAGAGACCCAGTACTTC
. | TRBJ1-2 | . | TRBV28 | CASSSQGIRHGYTF | TGTGCCAGCAGTTCACAGGGAATAAGGCATGGCTACACCTTC
. | TRBJ2-7 | . | TRBV5-1 | CTSSAMGHGYEQYF | TGCACCAGCAGCGCCATGGGGCACGGCTACGAGCAGTACTTC
. | TRBJ2-7 | . | TRBV5-1 | CASSLVGGSRSEQYF | TGCGCCAGCAGCTTGGTTGGCGGAAGTCGCTCCGAGCAGTACTTC
. | TRBJ2-3 | TRBD1 | TRBV3-1 | CASSQGNRGRFTDTQYF | TGTGCCAGCAGCCAAGGCAACAGGGGGCGATTCACAGATACGCAGTATTTT
. | TRBJ2-1 | TRBD2 | TRBV7-2 | CASSRGTIGYNEQFF | TGTGCCAGCAGCCGCGGGACTATAGGATACAATGAGCAGTTCTTC
many | TRBJ2-1 | . | TRBV7-2 | CASSFDSGISSYNEQFF | TGTGCCAGCAGCTTCGATTCAGGAATTAGCTCCTACAATGAGCAGTTCTTC
. | TRBJ2-1 | . | TRBV10-3 | CAISSRDNSYNEQFF | TGTGCCATCAGTTCCCGGGACAATTCCTACAATGAGCAGTTCTTC
few | TRBJ2-3 | TRBD2 | TRBV7-3 | CASSWEGRYTDTQYF | TGTGCCAGCAGCTGGGAGGGGAGGTACACAGATACGCAGTATTTT
. | TRBJ2-7 | TRBD2 | TRBV20-1 | CSAAPTSGRPEQYF | TGCAGTGCCGCACCGACTAGCGGGAGGCCCGAGCAGTACTTC
. | TRBJ1-5 | . | TRBV6-1 | CASRWKYSNQPQHF | TGTGCCAGCAGGTGGAAATATAGCAATCAGCCCCAGCATTTT
. | TRBJ2-7 | . | TRBV4-2 | CASSRRGGTGDYEQYF | TGTGCCAGCAGCCGGCGAGGGGGGACGGGGGACTACGAGCAGTACTTC
once | TRBJ1-1 | TRBD1 | TRBV3-1 | CASSQGGTGGSEAFF | TGTGCCAGCAGCCAAGGCGGGACAGGGGGAAGTGAAGCTTTCTTT
few | TRBJ2-1 | TRBD2 | TRBV7-9 | CASSFHGTSGNNEQFF | TGTGCCAGCAGCTTCCACGGGACTAGCGGTAACAATGAGCAGTTCTTC
few | TRBJ2-7 | . | TRBV6-1 | CASSALSQGYNEQYF | TGTGCCAGCAGTGCCTTGTCTCAGGGGTACAACGAGCAGTACTTC
. | TRBJ2-3 | . | TRBV5-8 | CASSGGQGPATDTQYF | TGTGCCAGCAGCGGGGGTCAGGGGCCAGCCACAGATACGCAGTATTTT
many | TRBJ2-7 | . | TRBV28 | CASSLTSLTPSYEQYF | TGTGCCAGCAGCCTGACGTCCCTAACACCCTCCTACGAGCAGTACTTC
. | TRBJ1-5 | . | TRBV5-1 | CASSSTGTPNQPQHF | TGCGCCAGCAGCTCCACTGGGACTCCCAATCAGCCCCAGCATTTT
. | TRBJ2-7 | TRBD2 | TRBV4-1 | CASSYRDYTLSYNEQYF | TGCGCCAGCAGCTACCGGGACTATACCCTCTCCTACAATGAGCAGTACTTC
. | TRBJ1-5 | . | TRBV20-1 | CSAPRTSNSNQPQHF | TGCAGTGCACCCCGGACATCAAATAGCAATCAGCCCCAGCATTTT
. | TRBJ1-2 | TRBD1 | TRBV29-1 | CSALPWTGGDYGYTF | TGCAGCGCACTCCCTTGGACAGGGGGCGACTATGGCTACACCTTC
. | TRBJ2-5 | TRBD2 | TRBV12-3/TRBV12-4 | CASSQAGIQETQYF | TGTGCCAGCAGTCAAGCGGGGATCCAGGAGACCCAGTACTTC
. | TRBJ2-1 | TRBD2 | TRBV20-1 | CSARDSRVAGVDEQFF | TGCAGTGCTAGAGATTCCCGGGTAGCGGGGGTCGATGAGCAGTTCTTC
few | TRBJ1-4 | TRBD1 | TRBV9 | CASSMGQFNEKLFF | TGTGCCAGCAGCATGGGACAGTTTAATGAAAAACTGTTTTTT
. | TRBJ2-7 | TRBD2 | TRBV9 | CASSVGDSGGNRYEQYF | TGTGCCAGCAGCGTAGGGGATAGCGGGGGGAATAGGTACGAGCAGTACTTC
few | TRBJ1-1 | TRBD1 | TRBV12-3/TRBV12-4 | CASSSQGEYTEAFF | TGTGCCAGCAGTTCACAGGGGGAGTATACTGAAGCTTTCTTT
many | TRBJ2-1 | . | TRBV18 | CASSHPLKGSEQFF | TGTGCCAGCTCACACCCCTTGAAGGGGAGTGAGCAGTTCTTC
few | TRBJ2-3 | . | TRBV5-1 | CASSLDGSSDTQYF | TGCGCCAGCAGCTTGGACGGGAGTTCCGATACGCAGTATTTT
few | TRBJ2-2 | TRBD2 | TRBV6-1 | CASGASGTNTGELFF | TGTGCCAGCGGGGCTAGCGGTACGAACACCGGGGAGCTGTTTTTT
few | TRBJ2-1 | TRBD1 | TRBV3-1 | CASSSGGRFQFF | TGTGCCAGCAGTTCAGGGGGCAGATTCCAGTTCTTC
. | TRBJ2-2 | . | TRBV4-1 | CASSQEVGRGTGELFF | TGCGCCAGCAGCCAAGAAGTCGGGAGAGGTACCGGGGAGCTGTTTTTT
. | TRBJ2-7 | . | TRBV11-2 | CASRPPAYNEQYF | TGTGCCAGCAGGCCTCCTGCGTACAATGAGCAGTACTTC
. | TRBJ2-4 | . | TRBV11-2 | CASSFRRALAGAKNIQYF | TGTGCCAGCAGCTTCCGGCGCGCGCTTGCGGGAGCCAAAAACATTCAGTACTTC